These T cell receptor beta chains were read from a single sample in a study of blood T cell repertoires in COVID-19. This table comes from immunoSEQ multiplex PCR, and its TCRdb copy is limited to in-frame clones, with some not included. The sample has over 30,000 clones, 90% seen once. The material sequenced was peripheral blood. These receptors originate from an elderly man with acute or convalescent COVID-19. CDR3s include the opening cysteine and the closing phenylalanine or tryptophan. Fields, in order: V gene, D gene, J gene, clone size, CDR3 DNA, CDR3 protein. The D gene is left open where the match is weak. Not every row has a clone size; where given, it reads once, few, many or a size class.

TRBV7-9	TRBD1	TRBJ1-2	NA	TGTGCCAGCAGCTTAAACAGGGGGCCAACCGAAGGCTACACCTTC	CASSLNRGPTEGYTF
TRBV5-1	NA	TRBJ2-7	once	TGCGCCAGCAGCTTACGGACAAGGTCCCCCCGCGAGCAGTACTTC	CASSLRTRSPREQYF
TRBV19	TRBD1	TRBJ1-1	NA	TGTGCCAGTAGTGGCGACAGGGTGTATGTAGGAAGAAACACTGAAGCTTTCTTT	CASSGDRVYVGRNTEAFF
TRBV19	TRBD1	TRBJ1-5	NA	TGTGCCAGTAGCCCAGACAGGGGTCAGCCCCAGCATTTT	CASSPDRGQPQHF
TRBV15	TRBD1	TRBJ1-2	NA	TGTGCCACCAGCAGTGATTCCAGGGGGTTTTCTGGCTACACCTTC	CATSSDSRGFSGYTF
TRBV19	TRBD1	TRBJ1-1	once	TGTGCCAGTAGTATAGAGGACAGGATGAACACTGAAGCTTTCTTT	CASSIEDRMNTEAFF
TRBV11-2	NA	TRBJ2-1	NA	TGTGCCAGCAGCCGGACTTTAAGCTCCTACAATGAGCAGTTCTTC	CASSRTLSSYNEQFF
TRBV28	TRBD1	TRBJ1-1	NA	TGTGCCAGCATCACAGGGGGACAAAAAGCTTTCTTT	CASITGGQKAFF
TRBV9	TRBD2	TRBJ2-5	NA	TGTGCCAGCAGCGTAGATAGCGGGAACAAAGAGACCCAGTACTTC	CASSVDSGNKETQYF
TRBV10-3	NA	TRBJ1-1	NA	TGTGCCATCAGTGAGTCCAGGGTAGGGAACACTGAAGCTTTCTTT	CAISESRVGNTEAFF
TRBV6-5	TRBD1	TRBJ1-5	NA	TGTGCCAGCAGTTGGAGACAGGGGATTCAGCCCCAGCATTTT	CASSWRQGIQPQHF
TRBV27	NA	TRBJ1-1	NA	TGTGCCAGCAGTTACGGGAATGAAGCTTTCTTT	CASSYGNEAFF
TRBV29-1	NA	TRBJ1-1	NA	TGCAGCGTTGTTGGGGGGTCCACTGAAGCTTTCTTT	CSVVGGSTEAFF
TRBV30	NA	TRBJ2-7	NA	TGTGCCTGGAGTGAGATCCTAGGGGATCCCTACGAGCAGTACTTC	CAWSEILGDPYEQYF
TRBV3-1/TRBV3-2	NA	TRBJ2-7	NA	TGTGCCAGCAGCCAGGTGTCAGGCGAAAACTACGAGCAGTACTTC	CASSQVSGENYEQYF
TRBV19	NA	TRBJ2-7	NA	TGTGCCAGTAGTACGTACCATGGACAGCCGAACTCCTACGAGCAGTACTTC	CASSTYHGQPNSYEQYF
TRBV24-1	TRBD1	TRBJ2-5	NA	TGTGCCACCAGTGACCCCGGGACAGGGAGGACCCAGTACTTC	CATSDPGTGRTQYF
TRBV7-2	TRBD1	TRBJ1-1	NA	TGTGCCAGCAGCTTATTCAGGGGGGTCACTGAAGCTTTCTTT	CASSLFRGVTEAFF
TRBV30	NA	TRBJ2-1	NA	TGTGCCTGGAGTATACGGGGTCTAACCTACAATGAGCAGTTCTTC	CAWSIRGLTYNEQFF
TRBV15	TRBD1	TRBJ2-2	NA	TGTGCCACCAGCAGAGATTTCCCCGGACAGGGGAACACCGGGGAGCTGTTTTTT	CATSRDFPGQGNTGELFF
TRBV29-1	TRBD1	TRBJ2-1	once	TGCAGCGTTGAAAACAGGGGGTCCTATGAGCAGTTCTTC	CSVENRGSYEQFF
TRBV12-3/TRBV12-4	NA	TRBJ1-5	NA	TGTGCCAGCAGTCGACAGAGCAATCAGCCCCAGCATTTT	CASSRQSNQPQHF
TRBV5-1	NA	TRBJ1-2	NA	TGCGCCAGCAGCAAAGTATCCGGGGAGGGTAACTATGGCTACACCTTC	CASSKVSGEGNYGYTF
TRBV3-1/TRBV3-2	TRBD1	TRBJ2-5	NA	TGTGCCAGCAGCCACAGGGGGCGAGAGACCCAGTACTTC	CASSHRGRETQYF
TRBV5-1	TRBD1	TRBJ2-4	NA	TGCGCCAGCAGCGCCGGGACAGGAGAGGTAAACATTCAGTACTTC	CASSAGTGEVNIQYF
TRBV6-5	TRBD1	TRBJ2-1	NA	TGTGCCAGCAGGTGGGGACAGTCCTACAATGAGCAGTTCTTC	CASRWGQSYNEQFF
TRBV30	TRBD1	TRBJ1-2	NA	TGTGCCTGGAGTGTCCGGGACAGGGGGGGCTACACCTTC	CAWSVRDRGGYTF
TRBV21-1	NA	TRBJ2-3	NA	TGTGCCAGCAGCACGGCCACTAGGCCAAAACGTTCTAGCACAGATACGCAGTATTTT	CASSTATRPKRSSTDTQYF
TRBV21-1	NA	TRBJ2-3	NA	TGTGCCAGCAGCTCTACTAGCGGGGGGCCTACCGGGGAGTATTTT	CASSSTSGGPTGEYF
TRBV27	TRBD1	TRBJ1-4	NA	TGTGCCAGCAGCCTCGACAGGGGATGGAATGAAAAACTGTTTTTT	CASSLDRGWNEKLFF
TRBV5-1	NA	TRBJ1-5	NA	TGCGCCAGCAGCTTGGAGGGACTTAGCAATCAGCCCCAGCATTTT	CASSLEGLSNQPQHF
TRBV12-3/TRBV12-4	TRBD1	TRBJ2-2	NA	TGTGCCAGCAGTTTAAGGGGGCCCGGGGAGCTGTTTTTT	CASSLRGPGELFF
TRBV5-1	TRBD1	TRBJ1-2	NA	TGCGCCAGCCGGGACAGGGGGAGGAATAACTATGGCTACACCTTC	CASRDRGRNNYGYTF
TRBV24-1	NA	TRBJ2-1	NA	TGTGCCACCAGTGATTTCCTAGCAGCGGATGAGCAGTTCTTC	CATSDFLAADEQFF
TRBV16	NA	TRBJ2-7	NA	TGTGCCAGCAGCCAATCCGCCTACGAGCAGTACTTC	CASSQSAYEQYF
TRBV28	NA	TRBJ2-5	NA	TGTGCCAGCAAAGAAGGCGGGGAGACCCAGTACTTC	CASKEGGETQYF
TRBV6-5	NA	TRBJ1-1	NA	TGTGCCAGCGGCACCCACAGGCTAGAAGCTTTCTTT	CASGTHRLEAFF
TRBV19	TRBD1	TRBJ2-1	NA	TGTGCCAGTACTTGGGAGGGACAGGGGCGGAATGAGCAGTTCTTC	CASTWEGQGRNEQFF
TRBV12-3/TRBV12-4	TRBD1	TRBJ1-1	NA	TGTGCCAGCAGGGAGGGGGCAAACCAAGCTTTCTTT	CASREGANQAFF
TRBV5-1	TRBD1	TRBJ2-7	NA	TGCGCCAGCACGCCCGGGACAGCATCCTACGAGCAGTACTTC	CASTPGTASYEQYF
TRBV19	NA	TRBJ1-6	NA	TGTGCCAGTAGTATCGGTCCAGGGCGTAATTCACCCCTCCACTTT	CASSIGPGRNSPLHF
TRBV28	TRBD1	TRBJ1-5	NA	TGTGCCAGCAGTTTGGGAGGGACAGGGGGCCGGCAGCCCCAGCATTTT	CASSLGGTGGRQPQHF
TRBV30	NA	TRBJ1-3	NA	TGTGCCTGGGGAAGAACAGGTTTTCGTGGAAACACCATATATTTT	CAWGRTGFRGNTIYF
TRBV20-1	NA	TRBJ2-6	NA	TGCAGTGCTGGTGGCGGGCGCTCTGGGGCCAACGTCCTGACTTTC	CSAGGGRSGANVLTF
TRBV6-5	NA	TRBJ2-7	NA	TGTGCCAGCACCCGTAGCGGTTCCTACGAGCAGTACTTC	CASTRSGSYEQYF
TRBV19	TRBD1	TRBJ1-1	NA	TGTGCCAGTAGTAGGGACAGGGGCGCCCGAGTTTTCTTT	CASSRDRGARVFF
TRBV15	NA	TRBJ2-1	NA	TGTGCCACCTCCCTTTCCTACAATGAGCAGTTCTTC	CATSLSYNEQFF
TRBV19	TRBD1	TRBJ1-4	NA	TGTGCCAGTGTTCAGGGGGCCGGTGAAAAACTGTTTTTT	CASVQGAGEKLFF
TRBV6-1	NA	TRBJ1-1	NA	TGTGCCAGCAGTGAAGTCAATCCAGGGAATAAGGCTTTCTTT	CASSEVNPGNKAFF
TRBV6-1	TRBD1	TRBJ2-5	NA	TGTGCCAGCAGTGAAGGGGGACAGAGCCAAGAGACCCAGTACTTC	CASSEGGQSQETQYF
TRBV15	NA	TRBJ2-1	NA	TGTGCCATCCCACGAGGACAGATACCCTACAATGAGCAGTTCTTC	CAIPRGQIPYNEQFF
TRBV7-2	NA	TRBJ1-2	NA	TGTGCCAGCAGCTTAGTTCCTGGGGGGGCTGGTGGCTACACCTTC	CASSLVPGGAGGYTF
TRBV5-5	NA	TRBJ1-5	NA	TGTGCCAGCAGCTTGGGGCAGCTAGATCAGCCCCAGCATTTT	CASSLGQLDQPQHF
TRBV14	TRBD2	TRBJ2-3	NA	TGTGCCAGCAGCTCTCTAGCGGGGGGAGTAGATACGCAGTATTTT	CASSSLAGGVDTQYF
TRBV5-1	NA	TRBJ1-5	NA	TGCGCCAGCAGCTTGGCCGGGGATCTCAATCAGCCCCAGCATTTT	CASSLAGDLNQPQHF
TRBV19	TRBD1	TRBJ1-2	once	TGTGCCAGTAGTGACCGGGACAGGGAAACTAACTATGGCTACACCTTC	CASSDRDRETNYGYTF
TRBV30	TRBD1	TRBJ1-1	NA	TGTGCCTGGAGTATAAGGACAGGGGGCTTGGCTTTCTTT	CAWSIRTGGLAFF
TRBV5-4	NA	TRBJ2-1	once	TGTGCCAGCAGCCTGACGCCTACCCGGGGTAGGTCGATCTTC	CASSLTPTRGRSIF
TRBV19	NA	TRBJ1-5	NA	TGTGCCAGTATGGGGGGTTATCAGCCCCAGCATTTT	CASMGGYQPQHF